The clone carrying this TCR beta chain appeared once. Its antigen remains unidentified. Every patient had relapsed following autologous stem cell transplantation, and cohorts differed in brentuximab vedotin exposure. Complete response, partial response or progressive disease was each patient's best response. This specimen belongs to a study of PD-1 blockade in classical Hodgkin lymphoma. Per the germline V gene, CDR1 is MNHNY and CDR2 is SVGAGI (reference sequence). After removal of 6 bases from V and 5 bases from J, the junction contained 9 bases not matched to a gene. This CDR3 is built from 15 residues. Study observations and caveats: Healthy donors reportedly exceeded newly diagnosed patients in baseline TCR diversity. Sources of repertoire differences remain undefined, possibly disease activity or prior therapy.

Some clones are missing from TCRdb's copy, which holds only in-frame ones; the method was immunoSEQ multiplex PCR. The sample has more than 25,000 clones, approximately 81% seen once; the top ten hold around 32%. The source is a human donor with classical Hodgkin lymphoma. Sequenced here: peripheral blood mononuclear cells (PBMCs), sampled before the second cycle of nivolumab. The rearrangement joins TRBV6-6 to TRBJ2-3; 9 bases match TRBD1. For the CDR3, the DNA is TGTGCCAGCAGCGCACAGGGGGCGCCCCGAGATACGCAGTATTTT. Protein: CASSAQGAPRDTQYF.